Shown below are 5 T cell receptor beta chains from a single sample sequenced in a study of blood T cell repertoires in COVID-19. Libraries were prepared by immunoSEQ multiplex PCR; TCRdb keeps only in-frame clonotypes and omits some of them. The repertoire holds approximately 110,000 clones, with 75% to 85% as singletons. The sample consisted of peripheral blood. The receptors here all came from a woman aged 80 or over with active or convalescent COVID-19.

The chain combines TRBV5-5 with TRBJ2-7; 7 bases are shared with TRBD1. After removal of 0 bases from V and 5 bases from J, the junction contained 11 bases not matched to a gene. Per the germline V gene, CDR1 is SGHKS and CDR2 is YYEKEE (reference sequence). The length of the CDR3 is 16 residues. The CDR3, as DNA: TGTGCCAGCAGCTTGGATCCCGGGACAGACTGGGACGAGCAGTACTTC. Translation: CASSLDPGTDWDEQYF. Using reference TRBV5-5 and TRBJ2-7 for the parts outside the CDR3, the full variable domain is DAGVTQSPTHLIKTRGQQVTLRCSPISGHKSVSWYQQVLGQGPQFIFQYYEKEERGRGNFPDRFSARQFPNYSSELNVNALLLGDSALYLCASSLDPGTDWDEQYFGPGTRLTVT.

The chain uses TRBV9 and TRBJ2-1; 7 bases are shared with TRBD2. J gave up 7 bases and V 0 bases, and 4 bases lay outside the gene matches. This CDR3 has 14 residues. Germline values: CDR1 SGDLS, CDR2 YYNGEE. The CDR3 loop reads CASSVDWGGNEQFF. Written as DNA, the CDR3 is TGTGCCAGCAGCGTAGACTGGGGGGGGAATGAGCAGTTCTTC.

This rearrangement joins TRBV18 to TRBJ1-1; the D is unclear. The CDR3 totals 15 residues. Trimming took off 2 bases at V and 4 bases at J, with 14 bases between the two ends. The V gene's germline CDR1 is KGHSH and CDR2 LQKENI. CDR3: CASSPIAQAGTEAFF. The CDR3 DNA is TGTGCCAGCTCACCAATAGCCCAGGCGGGCACTGAAGCTTTCTTT.

The V gene is TRBV5-1, the J gene TRBJ2-5, with D uncertain. The CDR3 sequence is 12 residues long. Germline V gene data show CDR1 as SGHRS and CDR2 as YFSETQ. V was shortened by 2 bases and J by 2 bases, with 4 bases between the two germline ends. The CDR3 nucleotides read TGCGCCAGCAGCTTCCAACAAGAGACCCAGTACTTC. Translating gives CASSFQQETQYF.

The J gene is TRBJ1-5, the V gene TRBV27, with 9 bases aligning to TRBD1. The CDR3 has 15 residues. Germline loops: CDR1 MNHEY, CDR2 SMNVEV (reference sequence). V shed 8 bases and J 4 bases; nucleotides not matched to a gene: 9. The CDR3 DNA reads as TGTGCCAGCCGAAAGGACAGGGGCCTTAATCAGCCCCAGCATTTT. This sequence encodes CASRKDRGLNQPQHF.